Listed here are 24 T cell receptor beta chains from one sample, sequenced in a study of tumor-infiltrating lymphocytes in primary liver carcinoma. Production of TCR beta cDNA used approximately 480 ng total RNA together with a constant-region primer. Amplification in three nested multiplex PCR rounds with slightly modified ARM-PCR gave rise to TCR beta libraries. The two initial PCR rounds, approximately 10 cycles each, used TRBV1-TRBV30 forward and C-beta reverse primers. Via MiXCR, TCRdb re-called the multiplex PCR reads, giving one row per CDR3 protein. Here the sample spans roughly 80,000 distinct CDR3 sequences, about 75% being singletons. DNA and RNA were both co-extracted from roughly 18-30 mg of bulk tissue that had not been sorted. The sequenced material came from tumor-adjacent normal liver tissue. The source is a man between 40 and 49 years old with primary liver carcinoma and hepatitis B virus infection.

A word on this clonotype: A much larger clone sits a single nucleotide away, making a read error possible. The genes are TRBV29-1 and TRBJ2-3, with 7 bases that match TRBD2. This CDR3 has 14 amino acids. Germline CDR1 reads SQVTM; CDR2 reads ANQGSEA. CDR3 in amino acids: CSAGAGAGTDTRYF. CDR3 nucleotide sequence: TGCAGCGCCGGGGCGGGAGCCGGCACAGATACGCGGTATTTT.

This clonotype showed up many times. The V call is TRBV14, the J call TRBJ2-3; D is undetermined. CDR3 length: 13 amino acids. Trimming shortened V by 0 bases and J by 4 bases, and 5 bases separated the two germline ends. Germline V CDR1 and CDR2: SGHDN, FVKESK. The CDR3 spells CASSQDVADTQYF. The CDR3 nucleotides read TGTGCCAGCAGCCAAGATGTGGCAGATACGCAGTATTTT.

For this clonotype: Because it lacks the conserved phenylalanine or tryptophan at the end, this CDR3 is likely a read error. No DNA is shown, since the ends of the CDR3 on it are uncertain; the CDR3 is the one TCRdb lists. The chain employs TRBV6-5 and TRBJ2-1; TRBD1 is taken as the D call from the table, unchecked against the DNA. The CDR3 is 15 residues long, ends included. Germline lookup yields CDR1 MNHEY and CDR2 SVGAGI. The CDR3 sequence is CASSNPGQGDNEQLY.

Of note for this clonotype: The junction departs from germline at one end; a sequencing error may be responsible. The J gene is TRBJ1-1, the V gene TRBV12-3 or TRBV12-4, with 8 bases fitting TRBD1. The CDR3 spans 17 residues. The CDR3 DNA follows: TGTGGCAGCAATCTCCGGGACAGGAGCGACATGAACACTGAAGCTTTCTTT. Its protein product is CGSNLRDRSDMNTEAFF.

With regard to this clonotype: A read error is likely, as this CDR3 ends without the conserved phenylalanine or tryptophan. This chain uses TRBV29-1 with TRBJ2-1; D not certain. Germline assignment: CDR1 SQVTM and CDR2 ANQGSEA. Trimming left V 1 base short and J 10 bases short, with 11 bases between. CDR3 length: 12 residues. The CDR3 sequence is CSVEVGLNEQFL. The CDR3 DNA follows: TGCAGCGTTGAAGTTGGTCTAAACGAGCAGTTCCTC.

The chain recombines TRBV6-1 with TRBJ2-7; no clear D gene. V was pared by 0 bases and J by 6 bases, with 15 bases between. This CDR3 has 15 residues. Germline assignment: CDR1 MNHNS and CDR2 SASEGT. The CDR3 nucleotides read TGTGCCAGCAGTGAAGCGATGGGGTCCCCCTTCGAGCAGTACTTC. It encodes CASSEAMGSPFEQYF.

This clonotype has just a few counts. The chain uses TRBV7-9 and TRBJ1-6; D remains unclear. There are 13 residues in the CDR3. Germline CDR1 and CDR2: SEHNR and FQNEAQ (reference sequence). V shed 3 bases and J shed 8 bases, with 8 bases lying between them. The DNA of the CDR3 is TGTGCCAGCAGCTTGACCGGAGATTCACCCCTCCACTTT. This encodes CASSLTGDSPLHF.

This clonotype was found a few times. At one end the junction does not follow the germline gene, possibly because of a read error. This sequence joins TRBV4-2 and TRBJ1-5, with D possibly being TRBD1 (5 bases). Germline values: CDR1 LGHNA, CDR2 YNFKEQ. The length of the CDR3 is 14 residues. The CDR3 DNA sequence: TGTGCCACCAGCCAGGGAGGGAGCAATCAGCCCCAGCATTTT. It codes for CATSQGGSNQPQHF.

J is TRBJ2-7 and V is TRBV5-1; D is perhaps TRBD1 or TRBD2 (6 bases each). Trimming took 4 bases from V and 3 from J, leaving 17 bases between them. The CDR3 has 15 residues. The germline V gene encodes CDR1 SGHRS and CDR2 YFSETQ. CDR3 bases: TGCGCCAGCAGCCGGGGGCCAGGGTTTAACTACGAGCAGTACTTC. Protein sequence: CASSRGPGFNYEQYF. The entire variable domain, with the rest obtained from reference TRBV5-1 and TRBJ2-7, is as follows: KAGVTQTPRYLIKTRGQQVTLSCSPISGHRSVSWYQQTPGQGLQFLFEYFSETQRNKGNFPGRFSGRQFSNSRSEMNVSTLELGDSALYLCASSRGPGFNYEQYFGPGTRLTVT.

The V gene is TRBV4-1, the J gene TRBJ2-6; possible D gene TRBD2, 6 bases. Germline V gives CDR1 MGHRA, CDR2 YSYEKL. CDR3 size: 19 residues. The V and J ends lost 0 bases and 2 bases respectively, with 17 bases between them. CDR3: CASSQDIRHGRPGANVLTF. The CDR3 bases are TGCGCCAGCAGCCAAGATATCAGACATGGGAGGCCTGGGGCCAACGTCCTGACTTTC.

This rearrangement joins TRBV6-2 or TRBV6-3 to TRBJ2-3, with D tentatively TRBD2 (5 bases). Germline CDR1 reads MNHEY; CDR2 reads SVGEGT. Trimming removed 2 bases from V and 2 bases from J, with 29 bases in between. The CDR3 sequence is 21 residues long. CDR3 coding DNA: TGTGCCAGCAGTTACCGAGGTCTCGCTGGAGACTACCGATCCAACACAGATACGCAGTATTTT. It translates to CASSYRGLAGDYRSNTDTQYF.

V is TRBV6-6 and J is TRBJ2-7; D may be TRBD1 (5 bases). The CDR3 has 13 residues. Germline V gene data show CDR1 as MNHNY and CDR2 as SVGAGI (reference sequence). V was clipped by 4 bases and J by 5 bases, with 12 bases between them. The CDR3 bases are TGTGCCAGCAGTTTCGGACCGGACAACGAGCAGTACTTC. Protein: CASSFGPDNEQYF.

On this clonotype itself: An end of the junction does not agree with germline; a read error may underlie this. The chain links TRBV28 to TRBJ2-7; perhaps TRBD2 as D (5 bases). Germline V gene data show CDR1 as MDHEN and CDR2 as SYDVKM. The CDR3 spans 13 residues. The CDR3 DNA reads TGCGCCAGCAGTCCCGGACGGGACTACGAGCAGTACTTC. Its protein product is CASSPGRDYEQYF.

Turning to this clonotype: Since the CDR3 does not end with the conserved phenylalanine or tryptophan, this likely comes from a read error. The limits of the CDR3 on the DNA are not certain, so only TCRdb's listed CDR3 is given. The chain is built from TRBV29-1 and TRBJ1-1. Looked up from germline, CDR1 is SQVTM and CDR2 is ANQGSEA. Termini included, the CDR3 measures 12 amino acids. The CDR3 sequence: CSVDRGKSEVFL.

This clonotype was observed many times. The rearrangement joins TRBV6-2 or TRBV6-3 to TRBJ1-2; D perhaps matches TRBD1 (6 bases). V lost 10 bases and J lost 7, with 19 bases in between. Germline lookup yields CDR1 MNHEY and CDR2 SVGEGT. The CDR3 is 13 residues long. The CDR3 region has the DNA TGTGCCACCTTTCGTGGGGGCGTCTCTGGCTACACCTTC. It yields the protein CATFRGGVSGYTF.

Details on this clonotype: Since no conserved phenylalanine or tryptophan closes the CDR3, a read error is the likely cause. V is TRBV11-2 and J is TRBJ2-3; D might be TRBD2 (6 bases). This CDR3 region has 15 residues. Per germline, CDR1 SGHAT and CDR2 FQNNGV. CDR3 coding DNA: TGCGCCAGCAGCTTCTACGGGAGTAGCACAGATACGCAGTATTAT. Amino acid sequence: CASSFYGSSTDTQYY.

This clonotype was seen repeatedly, ten times or more. The chain recombines TRBV11-3 with TRBJ2-7, with TRBD1 identical over 12 bases. CDR1 and CDR2 from the germline V gene are SGHNT and YENEEA. The CDR3 contains 15 residues. V dropped 5 bases and J dropped 3; count of bases not matched to a gene: 5. Written as DNA, the CDR3 is TGTGCCAGCAGCCCCGGGACAGGGGGCAACTACGAGCAGTACTTC. The encoded protein is CASSPGTGGNYEQYF.

The chain has TRBV4-3 and TRBJ2-6; the D is unclear. Trimming took 1 base from V and 0 from J, leaving 7 bases between them. The length of the CDR3 is 16 residues. Looked up from germline, CDR1 is LGHNA and CDR2 is YSLEER. The CDR3 region has the DNA TGCGCCAGCAGCCAAGGTTGGGGCTCTGGGGCCAACGTCCTGACTTTC. Its protein product is CASSQGWGSGANVLTF.

This clonotype came up once. With a much larger clone just one base away, this may be a read error. The chain links TRBV5-1 to TRBJ2-7, with TRBD2 matching over 10 bases. CDR3 length: 14 amino acids. Looked up from germline, CDR1 is SGHRS and CDR2 is YFSETQ. After removal of 1 base from V and 4 bases from J, the junction contained 2 bases not matched to a gene. CDR3 sequence: CASSLTSGMYEQYF. CDR3 nucleotides: TGCGCCAGCAGCTTGACTAGCGGGATGTACGAGCAGTACTTC.

In regard to this clonotype: A clone one base away is much larger, so this may be a read error. This chain joins TRBV29-1 and TRBJ2-7, with D perhaps assigned TRBD1 or TRBD2 (5 bases each). Trimming pared 7 bases from V and 3 bases from J, leaving 13 bases between. There are 12 residues in the CDR3. The V gene's germline CDR1 is SQVTM and CDR2 ANQGSEA. CDR3: CSDVEGLYEQYF. DNA of the CDR3: TGCAGCGATGTAGAGGGGCTCTACGAGCAGTACTTC.

With respect to this clonotype: At one end the junction does not follow the germline gene, possibly because of a read error. The chain uses TRBV28 and TRBJ2-3; TRBD2 agrees at 9 bases. Germline values: CDR1 MDHEN, CDR2 SYDVKM. CDR3 length: 16 residues. The CDR3 bases are TGTGTCAGCAGTCCGGCTCTTGGGACTAGCATAGATACGCAGTATTTT. Translated, it gives CVSSPALGTSIDTQYF.

This clonotype turned up a few times. The gene calls are TRBV19 and TRBJ2-1, with 10 nucleotides matching TRBD2. V was clipped by 7 bases and J by 6 bases; unmatched bases: 12. Germline assignment: CDR1 LNHDA and CDR2 SQIVND (reference sequence). The length of the CDR3 is 16 residues. The CDR3 nucleotides are TGTGCCAGTACACCCCATGAAGCGGGAGGGACCAATGAGCAGTTCTTC. This codes for CASTPHEAGGTNEQFF. Full variable domain (missing parts from reference TRBV19 and TRBJ2-1): DGGITQSPKYLFRKEGQNVTLSCEQNLNHDAMYWYRQDPGQGLRLIYYSQIVNDFQKGDIAEGYSVSREKKESFPLTVTSAQKNPTAFYLCASTPHEAGGTNEQFFGPGTRLTVL.

This clonotype was found once. The chain is built from TRBV4-3 and TRBJ2-4; D gene uncertain. The CDR3 is made up of 16 amino acids. CDR1 and CDR2 from the germline V gene are LGHNA and YSLEER. V was shortened by 0 bases and J by 3 bases, with 12 bases between the two germline ends. CDR3 protein: CASSQDGILVKNIQYF. CDR3 DNA: TGCGCCAGCAGCCAAGATGGCATCCTAGTCAAAAACATTCAGTACTTC.

The chain uses TRBV29-1 and TRBJ1-2; 9 nucleotides align to TRBD1. Germline CDR1 is SQVTM and CDR2 is ANQGSEA. CDR3 length: 16 amino acids. After removal of 2 bases from V and 5 bases from J, the junction contained 12 bases not matched to a gene. Here the CDR3 DNA reads TGCAGCGTTGAAAAAAGTCAGAGGGACAGGGAGTATGGCTACACCTTC. It is translated as CSVEKSQRDREYGYTF.